What follows are 3 T cell receptor beta chains derived from one specimen sequenced in a study of PD-1 blockade in classical Hodgkin lymphoma. TCRdb keeps only in-frame clones here, not all; method: immunoSEQ multiplex PCR. Among 90,000 to 120,000 clones listed, about nine tenths were seen once. Every patient relapsed after autologous stem cell transplantation, and brentuximab vedotin exposure varied. The specimen was peripheral blood mononuclear cells (PBMCs), collected before the second cycle of nivolumab. These receptors were collected from a human donor with classical Hodgkin lymphoma.

The chain uses TRBV28 and TRBJ2-7; D may be TRBD1 (7 bases). The V end lost 2 bases, the J end lost 4 bases, and 12 bases lay between the germline ends. This CDR3 contains 14 residues. Germline V lookup: CDR1 MDHEN, CDR2 SYDVKM. CDR3 sequence reads: CASSLQGGAYEQYF. CDR3 in DNA: TGTGCCAGCAGTTTACAGGGGGGCGCTTACGAGCAGTACTTC.

The V call is TRBV7-9, the J call TRBJ2-1; TRBD2 aligns across 10 bases. Germline V gives CDR1 SEHNR, CDR2 FQNEAQ (reference sequence). The CDR3 covers 16 residues. With 5 bases clipped from V and 2 bases from J, the junction kept 6 bases outside the gene matches. CDR3: CASSLTSGGAYNEQFF. CDR3 nucleotides: TGTGCCAGCAGCCTAACGAGCGGGGGGGCCTACAATGAGCAGTTCTTC.

This clone was found a few times. The V and J genes are TRBV9 and TRBJ2-2; perhaps TRBD2 as D (6 bases). Germline lookup yields CDR1 SGDLS and CDR2 YYNGEE. Trimming pared 1 base from V and 4 bases from J, leaving 11 bases between. CDR3 length equals 15 residues. The CDR3 loop is CASSVYVEGTGELFF. DNA of the CDR3: TGTGCCAGCAGCGTATATGTGGAGGGCACCGGGGAGCTGTTTTTT.